This T cell receptor beta chain was retrieved from a study of regulatory T cells in long-lasting Graves disease (TCRdb year 2021). In terms of the full investigation: Antithyroid drugs had been taken for less than 3 months by newly diagnosed Graves' disease patients. The study was registered as a clinical trial and conducted in China. Peripheral blood TCR sequencing and RNA sequencing compared persistent Graves' disease patients with newly diagnosed Graves' disease patients. A total of about 35 samples underwent TCR sequencing, from about 13 patients with persistent Graves' disease and 20 or so patients with newly diagnosed Graves' disease. General findings and caveats noted by the study authors: Preferential use of TRBV28, TRBJ1-2 and TRBJ2-5 was observed in persistent disease, whereas TRBV20-1 and TRBJ2-1 were favored in newly diagnosed disease. The authors acknowledged the small sample size as a limitation that may reduce accuracy. Persistent patients shared more public clonotypes among themselves (around 3,000) than newly diagnosed patients did (nearly 1,000). Compared with newly diagnosed patients, patients with persistent Graves' disease had lower TCR Shannon entropy and fewer highly expanded clones, which suggests clonal expansion. Sequencing and analysis were restricted to the TCR beta chain. Only peripheral blood was studied, because thyroid tissue, the primary lesion, was inaccessible.

Per the publication, the time point label means: newly diagnosed GD, antithyroid drugs for less than 3 months. For both TCR sequencing and RNA sequencing, RNA was extracted from PBMCs using TRIzol. Graves' disease was diagnosed according to American Thyroid Association guidelines. The patients came from an endocrinology department in Xi'an, China. From each patient, nine milliliters of peripheral blood was collected into an EDTA anticoagulant tube. PBMCs were isolated by Ficoll Paque Plus density gradient separation without further T cell sorting. An Agilent 2100 Bioanalyzer and agarose gel were used to check RNA quality, and a NanoDrop 2000 was used to measure RNA concentration. Relative to germline, V is missing 7 bases and J is missing 2 bases, with 4 bases of the junction outside any gene match. From the cysteine through the phenylalanine, the CDR3 covers 14 amino acids. Of all the DNA, just the CDR3 is kept, 42 bases in frame from base 1. The germline V gene specifies SNHLY as CDR1 and FYNNEI as CDR2.

This clonotype was seen a few times. Its cognate antigen has yet to be identified. Base-call qualities are not available, and no considerably larger clone is one nucleotide away. The library was built by means of multiplex PCR. Reads for this sample came from an Illumina HiSeq 4000. TCR beta libraries were built with iRepertoire HTBI primers and Arm-PCR amplification of CDR3 regions. Before sequencing, the PCR products underwent gel purification. The study's own analysis went as follows. Gene usage analysis of CDR3 amino acid clonotypes relied on the roughly 60 TRBV and around 13 TRBJ segments identified across samples. Filtered high-quality paired reads were merged into contigs using COPE and FqMerger. Contigs were aligned with BLAST to IMGT TRBV, TRBD and TRBJ reference genes, and CDR3 was defined per IMGT. Clonotypes above 0.1% frequency were classified as highly expanded clones. Repertoire diversity was measured by Shannon entropy, and V-J evenness by the Gini coefficient. A clonotype found in more than one individual was treated as public. TCRdb trimmed the raw reads at Q25, called clones with MiXCR and kept productive beta chains. Each CDR3 protein gets just one entry, which takes the most common genes and DNA from the rows behind it. The V and J calls were determined by TCRdb, not by the authors. This sample comprises approximately 250,000 distinct CDR3 sequences, about 18% of them detected only once. Roughly a fifth of the sample rests with the top ten.

This receptor was obtained from a female donor with Graves disease. Rearrangement joined TRBV2 to TRBJ2-3; TRBD1 lines up with 9 middle nucleotides. This sample comprised peripheral blood mononuclear cells (PBMCs), obtained at new diagnosis, from a patient treated with antithyroid drugs. The sequenced DNA: TGTGCCAGCAAGCGACAGGGGGACACAGATACGCAGTATTTT. It translates to CASKRQGDTDTQYF.